The next 7 T cell receptor beta chains were all read from a single sample in a study of blood T cell repertoires in COVID-19 (dated by TCRdb to the early 2020s). Libraries were built with the immunoSEQ multiplex PCR assay. The table was pulled from immuneACCESS by TCRdb, which kept in-frame rearrangements only. Such tables lose some clones; where checked, under half of the loss comes from unresolved V genes, and the rest has no known cause. Across this sample there are about 180,000 clones, with roughly nine tenths seen only once. 0.45% to 0.65% of the sample is taken by the ten largest. The specimen was peripheral blood. The source of these receptors is a man in his fifties with acute or convalescent COVID-19.

This chain uses TRBV5-1 with TRBJ1-2; weak D call: TRBD1 (5 bases). Germline lookup yields CDR1 SGHRS and CDR2 YFSETQ. The CDR3 consists of 16 residues. V was trimmed by 0 bases and J by 4 bases, leaving 16 bases between them. The DNA for the CDR3 is TGCGCCAGCAGCTTGGAGGCGAGCGCGGGGCTCTATGGCTACACCTTC. Its protein product is CASSLEASAGLYGYTF.

This chain connects TRBV28 to TRBJ2-5, with TRBD2 matching over 7 bases. This CDR3 has 15 amino acids. CDR1 and CDR2 from the germline V gene are MDHEN and SYDVKM. The V segment lost 8 bases and the J segment 2 bases; nucleotides outside the gene matches: 11. CDR3 bases: TGTGCCAGCGGGCGGAGCACGGGAGGACAAGAGACCCAGTACTTC. It is translated as CASGRSTGGQETQYF.

The V and J genes are TRBV4-2 and TRBJ2-3; 8 positions agree with TRBD2. This CDR3 has 15 amino acids. V shed 0 bases, J shed 4 bases, and the junction held 3 bases outside the gene matches. Germline CDR1 is LGHNA and CDR2 is YNFKEQ. This CDR3 reads CASSQDPRGADTQYF. The CDR3 DNA reads TGTGCCAGCAGCCAAGATCCGCGGGGGGCAGATACGCAGTATTTT.

This chain joins TRBV3-1 (or the pseudogene TRBV3-2) and TRBJ1-4, with TRBD1 matching 8 bases. The CDR3 is made up of 16 amino acids. Germline V gene data show CDR1 as LGHDT and CDR2 as YNNKEL (reference sequence). V was clipped by 6 bases and J by 7 bases; unmatched bases: 13. The CDR3 here is CASRASGGAISEKLFF. The CDR3 coding sequence is TGTGCCAGCAGGGCGTCAGGGGGCGCGATCAGTGAAAAACTGTTTTTT.

The chain recombines TRBV6-6 with TRBJ1-5; tentative D call: TRBD1 (5 bases). This CDR3 spans 16 amino acids. The V gene's germline CDR1 is MNHNY and CDR2 SVGAGI (reference sequence). The V gene lost 6 bases and the J gene lost 2 bases, with 17 bases spanning the gap. CDR3 loop: CASSPRQGFRNQPQHF. The CDR3 coding sequence is TGTGCCAGCAGCCCACGCCAGGGTTTTCGCAATCAGCCCCAGCATTTT.

The chain employs TRBV7-9 and TRBJ2-7, with D tentatively TRBD2 (5 bases). The CDR3 covers 15 residues. CDR1 is SEHNR and CDR2 is FQNEAQ in the germline V gene (reference sequence). Deletions cut 5 bases from V and 1 base from J, with 15 bases between. CDR3 loop: CASSPGVAESYEQYF. The CDR3 nucleotides are TGTGCCAGCAGCCCCGGGGTAGCAGAATCCTACGAGCAGTACTTC.

The chain links TRBV19 to TRBJ2-3; 11 nucleotides line up with TRBD2. The CDR3 consists of 16 residues. Germline CDR1 and CDR2: LNHDA and SQIVND (reference sequence). V gave up 9 bases and J gave up 2 bases; unmatched junction bases: 10. The CDR3 DNA reads TGTGCCAGCGCCACGGGACTAGCGGTTATCACAGATACGCAGTATTTT. It codes for CASATGLAVITDTQYF.